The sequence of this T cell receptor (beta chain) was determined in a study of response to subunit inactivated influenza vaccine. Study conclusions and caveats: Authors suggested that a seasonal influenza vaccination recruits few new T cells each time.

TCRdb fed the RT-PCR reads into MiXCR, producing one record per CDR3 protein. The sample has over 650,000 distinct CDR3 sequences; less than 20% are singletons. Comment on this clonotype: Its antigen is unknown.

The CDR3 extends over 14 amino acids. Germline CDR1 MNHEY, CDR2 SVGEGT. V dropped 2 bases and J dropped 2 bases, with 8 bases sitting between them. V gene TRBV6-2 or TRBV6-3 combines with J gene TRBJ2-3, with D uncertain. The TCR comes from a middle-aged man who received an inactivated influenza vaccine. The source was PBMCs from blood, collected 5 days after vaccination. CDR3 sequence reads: CASSYTRPTDTQYF. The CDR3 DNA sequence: TGTGCCAGCAGTTACACCAGACCCACAGATACGCAGTATTTT.